This TCR beta chain is drawn from a study of identical twins. This clonotype has just a few counts. TCRdb re-called the 5' RACE reads through MiXCR, storing one row per CDR3 protein. The repertoire holds 600,000 to 800,000 distinct CDR3 sequences, with about 20% as singletons. This sample also appeared in a second study, on T cells expressing NK-cell markers. That publication notes: CD8+ T cells in a handful of donors included dominant NKG2C+ clonotypes at about 1.0-7.0%.

The source of this sequence is a woman younger than 35 in good health. Sample: PBMCs.

As DNA, the CDR3 is TGCAGCGCCGGTAAAAGGACTAGCGGGGTAGACTCCCAGTTCTTC. Protein: CSAGKRTSGVDSQFF. The V call is TRBV29-1, the J call TRBJ2-1; 12 bases align to TRBD2. The CDR3 consists of 15 residues. V shed 7 bases, J shed 13 bases, and the junction held 17 bases outside the gene matches. Per germline, CDR1 SQVTM and CDR2 ANQGSEA.